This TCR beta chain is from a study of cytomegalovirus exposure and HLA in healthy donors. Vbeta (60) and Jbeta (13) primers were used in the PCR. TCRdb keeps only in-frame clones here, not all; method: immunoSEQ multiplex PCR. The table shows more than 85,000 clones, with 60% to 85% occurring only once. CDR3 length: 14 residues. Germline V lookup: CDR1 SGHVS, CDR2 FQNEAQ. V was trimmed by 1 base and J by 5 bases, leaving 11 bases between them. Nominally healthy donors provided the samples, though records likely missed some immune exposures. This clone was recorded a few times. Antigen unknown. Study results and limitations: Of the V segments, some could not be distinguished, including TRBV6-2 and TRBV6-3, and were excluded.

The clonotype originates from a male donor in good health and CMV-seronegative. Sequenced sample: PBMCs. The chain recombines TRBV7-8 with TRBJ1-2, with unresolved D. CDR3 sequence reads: CASSLGGKRYGYTF. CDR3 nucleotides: TGTGCCAGCAGCTTAGGCGGGAAACGTTATGGCTACACCTTC.